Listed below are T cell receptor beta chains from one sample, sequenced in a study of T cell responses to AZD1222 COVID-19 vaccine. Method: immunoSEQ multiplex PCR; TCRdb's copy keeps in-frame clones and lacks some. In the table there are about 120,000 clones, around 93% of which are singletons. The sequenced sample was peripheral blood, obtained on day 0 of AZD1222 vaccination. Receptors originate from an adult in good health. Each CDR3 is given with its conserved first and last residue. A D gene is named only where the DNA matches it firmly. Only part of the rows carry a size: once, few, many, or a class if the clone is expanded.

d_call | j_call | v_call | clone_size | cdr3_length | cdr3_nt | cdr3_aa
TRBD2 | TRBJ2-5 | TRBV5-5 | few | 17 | TGTGCCAGCAGCGTTGGGATGAGCGGGAGTCATGGGGAGACCCAGTACTTC | CASSVGMSGSHGETQYF
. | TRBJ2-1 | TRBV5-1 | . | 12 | TGCGCCAGCAGCAACCTCGTCCATGAGCAGTTCTTC | CASSNLVHEQFF
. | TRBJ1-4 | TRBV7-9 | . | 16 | TGTGCCAGCAGCTCAGGCCATCAGGGAAATAGGGGAAAACTGTTTTTT | CASSSGHQGNRGKLFF
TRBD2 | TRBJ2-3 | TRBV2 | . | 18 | TGTGCCAGCAGAGTAGCGGGAGGACCCTCTACCACCACAGATACGCAGTATTTT | CASRVAGGPSTTTDTQYF
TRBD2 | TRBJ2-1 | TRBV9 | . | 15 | TGTGCCAGCAGCCCGGGACTAGCGAACTACAATGAGCAGTTCTTC | CASSPGLANYNEQFF
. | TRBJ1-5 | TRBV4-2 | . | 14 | TGTGCCAGCAGCCAAGAGGCACCGAATTTGCCCCAGCATTTT | CASSQEAPNLPQHF
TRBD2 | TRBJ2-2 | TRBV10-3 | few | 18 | TGTGCCATCAGGGGGACTAGCGGGACCTCGTCCAACACCGGGGAGCTGTTTTTT | CAIRGTSGTSSNTGELFF
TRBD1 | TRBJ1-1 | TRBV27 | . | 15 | TGTGCCAGCAGTTTAAGAGGGGGCGCGAACACTGAAGCTTTCTTT | CASSLRGGANTEAFF
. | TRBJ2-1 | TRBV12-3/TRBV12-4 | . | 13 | TGTGCCAGCAGTTCCCGGGCCGAAAATGAGCAGTTCTTC | CASSSRAENEQFF
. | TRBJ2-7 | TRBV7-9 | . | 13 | TGTGCCAGCAGCTCCCAGGTTTATTACGAGCAGTACTTC | CASSSQVYYEQYF
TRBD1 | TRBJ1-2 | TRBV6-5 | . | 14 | TGTGCCAGCACCCGAGGGGGCCAGAACTATGGCTACACCTTC | CASTRGGQNYGYTF
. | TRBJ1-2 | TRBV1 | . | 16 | TGCACCAGCAGCCACCACAGGACAGGCTTGAACTATGGCTACACCTTC | CTSSHHRTGLNYGYTF
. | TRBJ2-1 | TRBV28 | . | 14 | TGTGCCAGCAGTCGAATTGACAGGGAGGATGAGCAGTTCTTC | CASSRIDREDEQFF
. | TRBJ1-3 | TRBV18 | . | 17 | TGTGCCAGCTCACCAGGCAACGCAGGGCTCTCTGGAAACACCATATATTTT | CASSPGNAGLSGNTIYF
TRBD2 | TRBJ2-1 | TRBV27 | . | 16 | TGTGCCAGCAGTTTACCTAGCGGGAGCTCCTACAATGAGCAGTTCTTC | CASSLPSGSSYNEQFF
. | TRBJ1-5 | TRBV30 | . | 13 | TGTGCCTGGAGTATCGGGGTGGGTCAGCCCCAGCATTTT | CAWSIGVGQPQHF
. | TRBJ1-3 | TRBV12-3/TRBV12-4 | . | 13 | TGTGCCAGCACTCTGAACTCTGGAAACACCATATATTTT | CASTLNSGNTIYF
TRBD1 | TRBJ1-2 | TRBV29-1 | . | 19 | TGCAGCGTTGAAGATTCCTTAGCGGGGACAGGGAGGCCGGCCTATGGCTACACCTTC | CSVEDSLAGTGRPAYGYTF
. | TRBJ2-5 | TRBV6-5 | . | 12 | TGTGCCAGCAGCCTCTCCGGAGGGACCCAGTACTTC | CASSLSGGTQYF
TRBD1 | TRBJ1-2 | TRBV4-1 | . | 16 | TGCGCCAGCAGCCAAGACCAACAGGGGGCGGGGTATGGCTACACCTTC | CASSQDQQGAGYGYTF
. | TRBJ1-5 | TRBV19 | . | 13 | TGTGCCAGTAGTATGGGGGGGGGTCAGCCCCAGCATTTT | CASSMGGGQPQHF
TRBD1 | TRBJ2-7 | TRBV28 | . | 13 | TGTGCCAGCAGTTTGCACAGGGGCTACGAGCAGTACTTC | CASSLHRGYEQYF
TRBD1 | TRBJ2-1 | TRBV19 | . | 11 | TGTGCCAGTAGTATGGGACAGGGAGCATTCTTC | CASSMGQGAFF
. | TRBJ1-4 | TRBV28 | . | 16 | TGTGCCAGCAGTTCTGGCGGGGGGGGTTATAATGAAAAACTGTTTTTT | CASSSGGGGYNEKLFF
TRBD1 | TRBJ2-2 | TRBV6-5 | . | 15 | TGTGCCAGCAGGAGACAGGGGGCAGGCACCGGGGAGCTGTTTTTT | CASRRQGAGTGELFF
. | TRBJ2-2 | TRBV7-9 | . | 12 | TGTGCCAGCAGCGGTGACACCGGGGAGCTGTTTTTT | CASSGDTGELFF
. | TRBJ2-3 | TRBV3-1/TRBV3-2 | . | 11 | TGTGCCAGCAGCTCGTTAGATACGCAGTATTTT | CASSSLDTQYF
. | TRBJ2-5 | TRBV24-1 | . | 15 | TGTGCCACCAGTGATTTTGGGGGGCTTCAAGAGACCCAGTACTTC | CATSDFGGLQETQYF
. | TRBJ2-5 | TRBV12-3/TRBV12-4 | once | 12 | TGTGCCAGCAGTTTAGTGGCAGGGACCCAGTACTTC | CASSLVAGTQYF
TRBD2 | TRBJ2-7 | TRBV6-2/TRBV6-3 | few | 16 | TGTGCCAGCAGTCGCCCCGGGACTAGCGGGAGGGGCGAGCAGTACTTC | CASSRPGTSGRGEQYF
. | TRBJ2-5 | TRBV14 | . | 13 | TGTGCCAGCAGACCTCAGGGGAGAGAGACCCAGTACTTC | CASRPQGRETQYF
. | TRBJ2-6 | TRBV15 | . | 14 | TGTGCCACCAGCGGGGGGTCAGGGGCCAACGTCCTGACTTTC | CATSGGSGANVLTF
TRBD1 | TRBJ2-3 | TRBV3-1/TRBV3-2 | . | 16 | TGTGCCAGCAGCCAGAGACAGGGCACTGCAGGAGATACGCAGTATTTT | CASSQRQGTAGDTQYF